This TCR beta chain was identified during a study of radiotherapy plus CTLA-4 blockade in lung cancer. Study results and caveats: The best predictor of response was reported to be early blood T cell clone dynamics, with interferon-beta. The study found tumor-derived TCR clones expanded in blood after radiotherapy plus ipilimumab.

Sequenced by immunoSEQ multiplex PCR; TCRdb stores in-frame clones only, minus some. The table shows roughly 75,000 clones, with roughly four fifths occurring only once. Regarding this clone: The antigen remains unidentified.

This clonotype was sampled from a human donor with non-small cell lung cancer who had stable disease on radiotherapy plus ipilimumab. The input for sequencing was peripheral blood, taken from a patient treated with radiotherapy plus ipilimumab.

The CDR3 sequence is CASSLEGVGELQTQYF. CDR3 in DNA: TGCGCCAGCAGCTTGGAAGGGGTAGGGGAGCTGCAGACCCAGTACTTC. The chain links TRBV5-1 to TRBJ2-5; D possibly matches TRBD1 or TRBD2 (5 bases each). The CDR3 length is 16 residues. Per the germline V gene, CDR1 is SGHRS and CDR2 is YFSETQ. Deletions cut 0 bases from V and 6 bases from J, with 18 bases between.